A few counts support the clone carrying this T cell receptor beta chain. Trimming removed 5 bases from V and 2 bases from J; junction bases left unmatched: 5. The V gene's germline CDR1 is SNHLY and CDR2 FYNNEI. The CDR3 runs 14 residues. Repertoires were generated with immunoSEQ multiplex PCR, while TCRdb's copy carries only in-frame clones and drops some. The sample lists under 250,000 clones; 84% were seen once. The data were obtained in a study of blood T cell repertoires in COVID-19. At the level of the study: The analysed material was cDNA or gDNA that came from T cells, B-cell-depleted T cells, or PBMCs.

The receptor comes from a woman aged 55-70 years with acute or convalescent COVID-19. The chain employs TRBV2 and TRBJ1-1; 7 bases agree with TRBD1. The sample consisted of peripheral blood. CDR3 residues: CASSTAGGNTEAFF. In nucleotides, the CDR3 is TGTGCCAGCAGTACTGCAGGGGGTAACACTGAAGCTTTCTTT.